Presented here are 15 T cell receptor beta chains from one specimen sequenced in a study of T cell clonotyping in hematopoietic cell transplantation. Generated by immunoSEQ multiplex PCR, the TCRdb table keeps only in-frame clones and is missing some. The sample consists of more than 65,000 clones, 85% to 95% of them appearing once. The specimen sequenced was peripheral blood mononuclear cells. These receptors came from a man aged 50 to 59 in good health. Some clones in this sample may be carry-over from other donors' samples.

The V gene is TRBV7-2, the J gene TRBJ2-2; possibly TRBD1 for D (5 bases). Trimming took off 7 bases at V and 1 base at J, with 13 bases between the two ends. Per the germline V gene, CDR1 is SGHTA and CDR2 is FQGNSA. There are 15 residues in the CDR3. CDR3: CASTPGRLNTGELFF. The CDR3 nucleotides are TGTGCCAGCACCCCAGGGCGGTTGAACACCGGGGAGCTGTTTTTT.

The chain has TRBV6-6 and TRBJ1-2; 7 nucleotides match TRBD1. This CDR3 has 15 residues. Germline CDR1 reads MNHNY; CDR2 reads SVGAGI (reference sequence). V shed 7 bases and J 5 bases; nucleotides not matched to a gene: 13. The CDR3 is CASIKAEQGWYGYTF. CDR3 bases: TGTGCCAGCATCAAGGCGGAACAGGGGTGGTATGGCTACACCTTC.

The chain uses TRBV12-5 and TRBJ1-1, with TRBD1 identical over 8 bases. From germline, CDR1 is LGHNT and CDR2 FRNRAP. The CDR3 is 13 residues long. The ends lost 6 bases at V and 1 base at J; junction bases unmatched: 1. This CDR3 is CASGGQGNTEAFF. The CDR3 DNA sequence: TGTGCTAGTGGAGGACAGGGGAACACTGAAGCTTTCTTT.

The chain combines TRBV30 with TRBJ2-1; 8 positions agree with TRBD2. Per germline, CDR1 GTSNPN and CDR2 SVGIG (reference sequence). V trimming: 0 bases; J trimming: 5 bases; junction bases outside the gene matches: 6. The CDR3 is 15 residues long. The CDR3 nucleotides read TGTGCCTGGAGTGTAGGGCTAGCGGGCCACAATGAGCAGTTCTTC. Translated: CAWSVGLAGHNEQFF.

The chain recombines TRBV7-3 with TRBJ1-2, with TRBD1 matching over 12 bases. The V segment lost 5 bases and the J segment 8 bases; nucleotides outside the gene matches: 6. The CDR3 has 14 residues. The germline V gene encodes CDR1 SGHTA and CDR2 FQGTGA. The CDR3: CASSPGQGAEGYTF. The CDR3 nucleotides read TGTGCCAGCAGCCCGGGACAGGGGGCAGAAGGCTACACCTTC.

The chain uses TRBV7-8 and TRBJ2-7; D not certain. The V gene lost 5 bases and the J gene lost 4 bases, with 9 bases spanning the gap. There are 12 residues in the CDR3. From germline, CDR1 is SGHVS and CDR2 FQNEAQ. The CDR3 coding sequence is TGTGCCAGCAGCCAGAGAATTTACGAGCAGTACTTC. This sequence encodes CASSQRIYEQYF.

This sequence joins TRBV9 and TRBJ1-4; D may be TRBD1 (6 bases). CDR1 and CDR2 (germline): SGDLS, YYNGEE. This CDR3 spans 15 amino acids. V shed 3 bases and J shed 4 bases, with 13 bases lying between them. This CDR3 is CASSEGVFINEKLFF. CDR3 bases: TGTGCCAGCAGCGAGGGGGTCTTTATTAATGAAAAACTGTTTTTT.

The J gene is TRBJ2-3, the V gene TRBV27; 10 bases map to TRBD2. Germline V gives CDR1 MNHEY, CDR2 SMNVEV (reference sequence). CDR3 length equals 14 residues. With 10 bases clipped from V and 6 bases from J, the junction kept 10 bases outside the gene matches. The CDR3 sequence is CATLAGGPGDTQYF. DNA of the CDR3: TGTGCCACCTTAGCGGGAGGCCCTGGGGATACGCAGTATTTT.

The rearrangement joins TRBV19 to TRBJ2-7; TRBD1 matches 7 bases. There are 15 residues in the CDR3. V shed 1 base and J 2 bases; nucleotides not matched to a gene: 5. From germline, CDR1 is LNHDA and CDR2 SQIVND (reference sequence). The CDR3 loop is CASSIGTGIAYEQYF. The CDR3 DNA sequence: TGTGCCAGTAGTATAGGGACAGGTATTGCCTACGAGCAGTACTTC.

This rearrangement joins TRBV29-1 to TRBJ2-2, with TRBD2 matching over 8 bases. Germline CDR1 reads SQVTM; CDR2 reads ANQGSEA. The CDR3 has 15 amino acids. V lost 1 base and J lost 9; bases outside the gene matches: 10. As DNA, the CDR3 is TGCAGCGTTGAAGGTGGGACTAGTTCCGGCCGGGAGCTGTTTTTT. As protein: CSVEGGTSSGRELFF.

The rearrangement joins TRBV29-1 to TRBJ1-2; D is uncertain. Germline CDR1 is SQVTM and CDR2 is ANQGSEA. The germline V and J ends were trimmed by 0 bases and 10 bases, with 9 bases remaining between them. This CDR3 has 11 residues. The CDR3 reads CSVEEHGVYTF. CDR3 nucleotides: TGCAGCGTTGAAGAACACGGCGTCTACACCTTC. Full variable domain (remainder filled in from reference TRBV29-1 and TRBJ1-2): SAVISQKPSRDICQRGTSLTIQCQVDSQVTMMFWYRQQPGQSLTLIATANQGSEATYESGFVIDKFPISRPNLTFSTLTVSNMSPEDSSIYLCSVEEHGVYTFGSGTRLTVV.

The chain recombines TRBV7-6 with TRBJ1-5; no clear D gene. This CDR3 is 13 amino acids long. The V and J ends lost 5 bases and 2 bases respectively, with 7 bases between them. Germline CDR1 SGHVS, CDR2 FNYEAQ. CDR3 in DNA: TGTGCCAGCAGCCGGAGAGGCAATCAGCCCCAGCATTTT. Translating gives CASSRRGNQPQHF.

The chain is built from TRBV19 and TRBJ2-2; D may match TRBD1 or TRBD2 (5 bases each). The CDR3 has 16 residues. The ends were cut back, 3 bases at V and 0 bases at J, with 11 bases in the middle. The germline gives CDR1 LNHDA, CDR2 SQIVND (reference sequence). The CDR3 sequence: CASSIWGRANTGELFF. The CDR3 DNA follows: TGTGCCAGTAGTATTTGGGGGAGAGCGAACACCGGGGAGCTGTTTTTT.

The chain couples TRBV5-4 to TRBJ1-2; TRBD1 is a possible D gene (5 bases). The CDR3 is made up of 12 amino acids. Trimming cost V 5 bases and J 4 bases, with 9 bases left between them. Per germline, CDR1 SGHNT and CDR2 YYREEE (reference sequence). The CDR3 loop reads CASSSGTYGYTF. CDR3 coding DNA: TGTGCCAGCAGTTCAGGGACCTATGGCTACACCTTC.

CDR3 loop: CASSSAQGHTIYF. The CDR3 region has the DNA TGTGCCAGCAGCTCCGCACAGGGCCACACCATATATTTT. The V call is TRBV7-8, the J call TRBJ1-3, with D possibly matching TRBD1 (6 bases). The V end was cut by 4 bases, the J end by 8 bases, with 12 bases between. This CDR3 is built from 13 residues. Germline CDR1 and CDR2: SGHVS and FQNEAQ.